This TCR beta chain was captured in a study of T cell responses to AZD1222 COVID-19 vaccine. Study conclusions and caveats: Variant regions that are unmutated are reportedly the target of nearly half of spike-specific TCRs. Most donors were white British, females outnumbered males, and clonal diversity was possibly underestimated.

The repertoire was sequenced with immunoSEQ multiplex PCR; TCRdb's copy has only in-frame clones and lacks some. The data hold about 160,000 clones, with roughly 94% observed a single time. V was shortened by 1 base and J by 0 bases, with 15 bases between the two germline ends. Germline V gives CDR1 LNHDA, CDR2 SQIVND (reference sequence). This CDR3 has 17 amino acids. With regard to this clone: The target antigen is unknown.

The chain recombines TRBV19 with TRBJ1-1, with D tentatively TRBD1 (6 bases). Sequenced here: peripheral blood, sampled 28 days after the second AZD1222 dose. This TCR was recovered from an adult who received the AZD1222 COVID-19 vaccine. CDR3 sequence (DNA): TGTGCCAGTAGTATAGTTTTGGACAGCCCTATGAACACTGAAGCTTTCTTT. This sequence encodes CASSIVLDSPMNTEAFF.